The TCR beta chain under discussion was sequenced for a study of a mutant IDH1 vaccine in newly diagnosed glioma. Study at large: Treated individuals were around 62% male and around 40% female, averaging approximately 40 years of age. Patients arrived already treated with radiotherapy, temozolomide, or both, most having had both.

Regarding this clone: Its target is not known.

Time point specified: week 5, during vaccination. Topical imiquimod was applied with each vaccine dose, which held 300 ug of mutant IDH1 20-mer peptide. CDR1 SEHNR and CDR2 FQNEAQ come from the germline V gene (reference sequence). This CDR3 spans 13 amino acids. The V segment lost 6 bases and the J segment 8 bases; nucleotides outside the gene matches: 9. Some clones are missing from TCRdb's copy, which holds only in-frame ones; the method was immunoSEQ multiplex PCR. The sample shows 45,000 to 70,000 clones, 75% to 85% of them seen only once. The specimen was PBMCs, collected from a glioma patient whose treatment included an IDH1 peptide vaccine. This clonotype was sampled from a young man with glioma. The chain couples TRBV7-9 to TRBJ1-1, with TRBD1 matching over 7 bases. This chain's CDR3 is CASSWEGAPEAFF. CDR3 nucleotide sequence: TGTGCCAGCAGTTGGGAGGGGGCACCGGAAGCTTTCTTT.